This T cell receptor beta chain was sequenced for a study of shared clonotypes between healthy human individuals. General study results and limits: The study's rarefaction showed incomplete sorted-subset sequencing despite large depth.

Notes on this clone: Its matching antigen is unknown.

At deep level, the assay was performed. Profiling relied on immunoSEQ multiplex PCR, and the TCRdb table lists in-frame clones only, not all of them. Of approximately 2,300,000 clones in the sample, 85% to 95% are singletons; the top ten hold 0.3% to 0.4%. None of the donors, who were healthy HIV-negative adults, had recently had acute infections or vaccinations. Division of CD4+ cells produced a CD45RA+ naive subset and a CD45RA-negative memory subset. Germline lookup yields CDR1 MGHRA and CDR2 YSYEKL. The CDR3 length is 14 residues. The V gene lost 1 base and the J gene lost 3 bases, with 9 bases spanning the gap.

The chain carries TRBV4-1 and TRBJ1-2, with D tentatively TRBD1 (5 bases). Sequencing used naive CD4+ T cells from PBMCs. Subset meaning: CD45RA+ positively selected. This receptor was identified in a man younger than 35 in good health. Some clones in this sample may be carry-over from other donors' samples. The CDR3 reads CASSQVAGDYGYTF. In DNA, the CDR3 is TGCGCCAGCAGCCAAGTTGCGGGGGACTATGGCTACACCTTC.